This TCR beta chain was captured by sequencing in a study of blood T cell repertoires in COVID-19. As for the study in general: PBMCs, B-cell-depleted T cells, or T cells were the source of the cDNA or gDNA that made up the material.

Produced via immunoSEQ multiplex PCR; TCRdb's table is partial and in-frame only. The table lists approximately 500,000 clones, approximately 88% of them singletons. V was clipped by 3 bases and J by 9 bases; unmatched bases: 2. From germline, CDR1 is MNHNS and CDR2 SASEGT. The CDR3 length is 15 residues. This clone has a single count. J is TRBJ2-1 and V is TRBV6-1; 16 nucleotides line up with TRBD2. Specimen: peripheral blood. This clonotype was sampled from a woman in her 50s with COVID-19, enrolled during active disease. In nucleotides, the CDR3 is TGTGCCAGCAGTGAGGGGACTAGCGGGGGGGCTGAGCAGTTCTTC. This codes for CASSEGTSGGAEQFF.